This T cell receptor beta chain is drawn from a study of T cell changes during pregnancy in multiple sclerosis. Germline CDR1 is SGDLS and CDR2 is YYNGEE. CDR3 length: 13 residues. Trimming left V 5 bases short and J 5 bases short, with 13 bases between. The table came from immunoSEQ multiplex PCR; TCRdb's copy has only in-frame clones and leaves some out. The data show tens of thousands of clones, around 90% seen once. The source of this sequence is a female donor with multiple sclerosis, enrolled in a pregnancy study. The source was CD8+ T cells from peripheral blood mononuclear cells, collected before pregnancy. The genes are TRBV9 and TRBJ1-2, with D hard to call. For the CDR3, the DNA is TGTGCCAGCAGGCCCACATCGACTTATGGCTACACCTTC. As protein: CASRPTSTYGYTF.